This TCR beta chain comes out of a study of T cell repertoires and HLA-DP antigens (dated by TCRdb to the late 2010s). For context, the study as a whole: The study used an in vitro model of CD4+ T cell alloreactivity in which transduced HeLa cells presented allogeneic HLA-DP. Compared with self, one alloantigen differed at one amino acid in the peptide-binding groove and the other differed at fewer than 12, modelling structurally similar versus dissimilar alloantigens. The three donors were two male and one female, with ages ranging from the 18-to-29 to the 60-to-69 age band. Average DNA input was about 0.2 ug for sorted CD137+CD4+ samples, compared with around 1,200 ng for pre-culture CD4+ samples. Overall results and qualifications from the work: Average cumulative frequency of clones undetected before culture was roughly 34% against one allele and about 46% against the other. The naive and memory CD4+ repertoires were not analysed as separate populations. Limitations included only a few donors, a non-physiological HeLa antigen-presenting system, and the use of total CD4+ responder cells. Similar clonality (approximately 0.41) was observed for sorted CD137+ cells against both alloantigens, and this clonality was much higher than that observed in pre-culture samples (roughly 0.04).

Magnetic bead negative selection was used to isolate untouched CD4+ T cells from Ficoll-separated PBMC, with an average purity of approximately 98%. Using magnetic beads, untouched CD4+ T cells were isolated from Ficoll-separated PBMC at around 98% purity, with only negligible CD8+ contamination. Peripheral blood mononuclear cells were supplied by the buffy coats of three healthy blood donors, who served as the study donors. All three donors were CMV seronegative. The DNeasy Blood & Tissue Kit was used for extraction of genomic DNA. TCRB sequencing was performed on genomic DNA from sorted CD137+CD4+ cells and pre-culture CD4+ baseline samples from each subject. The germline V and J ends show losses of 1 base and 2 bases respectively, and no gene match explains 6 bases of the junction. The germline V gene (reference sequence) gives CDR1 as GTSNPN and CDR2 as SVGIG. From the cysteine through the phenylalanine, the CDR3 covers 15 amino acids. The kept DNA is CDR3 alone, 45 bases in frame from the first base.

This clone is a singleton in its sample. Its recognized antigen is unknown. No clone much larger than this one lies a single base away; base qualities are absent. TCRB CDR3 regions were amplified with the immunoSEQ multiplex PCR using forward primers for 54 TRBV segments and reverse primers for 13 TRBJ segments. Deep resolution, with a target of 200,000 T cell genomes, was applied to the sequencing of pre-culture CD4+ samples. Sequencing of the amplicons on an Illumina HiSeq System generated 87 bp reads spanning the CDR3. Processing in the source paper ran as follows. Reads were corrected for PCR and sequencing errors, and CDR3 regions were defined by alignment to IMGT reference sequences. Synthetic template pools were used to estimate template counts and unique rearrangement counts. Clonality was computed by subtracting Pielou's evenness from 1. Richness was estimated with the Daley-Smith estimator. Repertoire overlap was measured with Morisita's index. A clone counted as low-abundance if it appeared in cultured samples but went undetected in the pre-culture repertoire of the same donor. TCRdb stores this immuneACCESS table with in-frame sequences only. Part of the clones is absent; in the studies checked, under half of the shortfall reflects unresolved V genes, and no reason is known for the rest. The DNA was the basis for D and trimming; V, J and clone size are from that table. This sample has around 90,000 clones in its table, and around 86% of those were observed once. About 1.7% of the sample is in the top ten clones.

The sequence was collected from a man aged 50-59 years in good health and CMV-seronegative. This sequence uses TRBV30 and TRBJ1-1; a stretch of 8 junction bases matches TRBD1. Sequenced: CD4+ T cells from PBMCs. For the CDR3, the sequence is CAWSADRGRNTEAFF. The nucleotides read TGTGCCTGGAGTGCTGACAGGGGCCGAAACACTGAAGCTTTCTTT.